These 19 T cell receptor beta chains originate from one sample sequenced in a study of lymphopenia after photon versus proton radiotherapy. Only in-frame clones appear in the TCRdb table, and some are missing; sequencing was by immunoSEQ multiplex PCR. The table has tens of thousands of clones, more than 75% seen once. Sample: peripheral blood, taken from a patient treated with photon-based radiotherapy. The origin of the receptors is a woman aged 65 to 85 with pancreatic cancer.

The chain employs TRBV9 and TRBJ2-2; TRBD2 aligns across 8 bases. This CDR3 is 15 amino acids long. Germline CDR1 SGDLS, CDR2 YYNGEE. J gave up 4 bases and V 5 bases, and 7 bases lay outside the gene matches. The DNA of the CDR3 is TGTGCCAGCAGTTCGGCGGGAGGAGGCACCGGGGAGCTGTTTTTT. Translation gives CASSSAGGGTGELFF.

The CDR3 reads CASSLALAVNTGELFF. Written as DNA, the CDR3 is TGCGCCAGCAGCTTGGCTCTAGCGGTGAACACCGGGGAGCTGTTTTTT. The V gene is TRBV5-1, the J gene TRBJ2-2; 7 bases fit TRBD2. The CDR3 has 16 residues. Trimming took 0 bases from V and 1 from J; bases not matched to a gene: 3. CDR1 is SGHRS, CDR2 YFSETQ, per germline.

CDR3 in DNA: TGCGCCAGCAGCTCGGGGAACTCGAAGGCGCAGTATTTT. This sequence encodes CASSSGNSKAQYF. This rearrangement joins TRBV5-1 to TRBJ2-3; TRBD2 is a possible D gene (5 bases). The CDR3 spans 13 residues. Germline values: CDR1 SGHRS, CDR2 YFSETQ. Trimming removed 3 bases from V and 10 bases from J, with 15 bases in between.

The V call is TRBV6-4, the J call TRBJ2-7; D gene unclear. The CDR3 is 11 residues long. V gave up 0 bases and J gave up 6 bases, with 3 bases separating them. Germline V lookup: CDR1 MRHNA, CDR2 SNTAGT. CDR3 nucleotide sequence: TGTGCCAGCAGTGACTCTAGCGAGCAGTACTTC. Its translation: CASSDSSEQYF.

The CDR3 here is CASSSSGGSYEQYF. The CDR3 nucleotides are TGCGCCAGCAGCTCCTCAGGGGGCTCCTACGAGCAGTACTTC. The rearrangement uses TRBV5-1 and TRBJ2-7; 7 bases line up with TRBD1. The CDR3 is 14 amino acids. Germline values: CDR1 SGHRS, CDR2 YFSETQ. With V trimmed by 3 bases and J by 0 bases, 3 bases remained unmatched. The full variable domain, rest sourced from reference TRBV5-1 and TRBJ2-7, is KAGVTQTPRYLIKTRGQQVTLSCSPISGHRSVSWYQQTPGQGLQFLFEYFSETQRNKGNFPGRFSGRQFSNSRSEMNVSTLELGDSALYLCASSSSGGSYEQYFGPGTRLTVT.

This clone was seen only once. The chain is built from TRBV18 and TRBJ2-7; TRBD1 agrees at 7 bases. Unmatched junction bases numbered 8, after V lost 6 bases and J lost 3 bases. The CDR3 has 14 amino acids. CDR1 is KGHSH, CDR2 LQKENI, per germline. In DNA form, the CDR3 reads TGTGCCAGCTCCGACAGGGTCCAGGGCTACGAGCAGTACTTC. This encodes CASSDRVQGYEQYF.

This sequence joins TRBV21-1 and TRBJ2-5; no DNA check was done on the table's D call, TRBD2. TRBV21-1 is reported as a pseudogene. CDR3 length: 13 amino acids. CDR3 nucleotides: TGTGCCAGCAGCGTCCGGGTAAAAGAGACCCAGTACTTC. Translating gives CASSVRVKETQYF.

This chain links TRBV5-1 with TRBJ2-1; D is ambiguous. This CDR3 spans 15 amino acids. Germline loops: CDR1 SGHRS, CDR2 YFSETQ. The ends were cut back, 0 bases at V and 7 bases at J, with 14 bases in the middle. The CDR3 region has the DNA TGCGCCAGCAGCTTGGTAGTCGTCGTGGATAATGAGCAGTTCTTC. It translates to CASSLVVVVDNEQFF.

The chain recombines TRBV27 with TRBJ1-1; 9 bases map to TRBD1. The ends lost 5 bases at V and 1 base at J; junction bases unmatched: 5. The CDR3 is 15 residues long. In germline, CDR1 is MNHEY, CDR2 SMNVEV (reference sequence). CDR3 nucleotides: TGTGCCAGCAGTCCCGCGACAGGGGGGAACACTGAAGCTTTCTTT. Its translation is CASSPATGGNTEAFF.

This clone was detected once. J is TRBJ2-5 and V is TRBV9, with a weak D call TRBD2 (5 bases). V was clipped by 3 bases and J by 3 bases, with 12 bases between them. This CDR3 has 14 amino acids. Per germline, CDR1 SGDLS and CDR2 YYNGEE. The CDR3 region is CASSEQTGKETQYF. In DNA, the CDR3 is TGTGCCAGCAGCGAACAGACGGGGAAAGAGACCCAGTACTTC.

The chain has TRBV27 and TRBJ2-1; possible D gene TRBD1, 6 bases. Germline CDR1 is MNHEY and CDR2 is SMNVEV (reference sequence). This CDR3 is built from 13 residues. V was shortened by 3 bases and J by 5 bases, with 8 bases between the two germline ends. The CDR3 DNA sequence: TGTGCCAGCAGTTTTCAGGGGAACAATGAGCAGTTCTTC. It is translated as CASSFQGNNEQFF.

The chain couples TRBV21-1 to TRBJ1-2; the table's D call, TRBD1, was not checked against the DNA. TRBV21-1 is given as a pseudogene. This CDR3 is 16 amino acids long. CDR3 nucleotide sequence: TGTGCCAGCAGCAAAGGGACAGCCCGCTCTGGGGTGGGCTACACCTTC. It codes for CASSKGTARSGVGYTF.

The chain couples TRBV14 to TRBJ1-1, with TRBD1 matching over 7 bases. With 2 bases clipped from V and 5 bases from J, the junction kept 8 bases outside the gene matches. The CDR3 length is 15 residues. Germline CDR1 SGHDN, CDR2 FVKESK. CDR3 nucleotides: TGTGCCAGCAGCCAACGAACAGGGGCGCGGACTGAAGCTTTCTTT. It is translated as CASSQRTGARTEAFF.

The chain uses TRBV5-5 and TRBJ2-7; unclear D gene. Trimming removed 3 bases at V and 2 bases at J, with 12 bases between. Germline CDR1 SGHKS, CDR2 YYEKEE (reference sequence). This CDR3 has 14 amino acids. CDR3 bases: TGTGCCAGCAGCTACCAGGACGCAGCCTACGAGCAGTACTTC. Protein sequence: CASSYQDAAYEQYF.

V is TRBV23-1 and J is TRBJ2-2; the D gene is possibly TRBD2 (5 bases). Being an ORF, TRBV23-1 has a function that is uncertain. V was cut by 0 bases and J by 6 bases, with 17 bases left in between. This CDR3 comprises 17 residues. The CDR3 coding sequence is TGCGCCAGCAGTCAATCGGAGGAGTGGGGAAAGTCCGGGGAGCTGTTTTTT. Translating gives CASSQSEEWGKSGELFF.

CDR3 residues: CASRDNPGHPNTEAFF. Here the CDR3 DNA reads TGTGCCAGCAGGGACAATCCGGGACATCCCAACACTGAAGCTTTCTTT. This chain joins TRBV2 and TRBJ1-1; D perhaps matches TRBD1 (6 bases). Trimming took 6 bases from V and 2 from J, leaving 19 bases between them. CDR3 length: 16 residues. The germline V gene has CDR1 SNHLY and CDR2 FYNNEI.

This clone was picked up a small number of times. The J gene is TRBJ2-7, the V gene TRBV19; perhaps TRBD2 as D (5 bases). V lost 2 bases and J lost 4, with 12 bases in between. CDR3 length: 14 residues. Germline CDR1 LNHDA, CDR2 SQIVND (reference sequence). The CDR3 DNA is TGTGCCAGTAGTATAAGACGGGGAACGTACGAGCAGTACTTC. It yields the protein CASSIRRGTYEQYF.

The gene calls are TRBV28 and TRBJ2-4; 12 positions match TRBD2. Trimming took 6 bases from V and 9 from J; bases not matched to a gene: 6. Germline loops: CDR1 MDHEN, CDR2 SYDVKM. This CDR3 has 14 residues. The CDR3 spells CASSLAGGPIIQYF. The CDR3 DNA is TGTGCCAGCAGCCTAGCGGGAGGGCCGATCATTCAGTACTTC.

The rearrangement joins TRBV18 to TRBJ2-7; D is possibly TRBD1 or TRBD2 (5 bases each). This CDR3 has 12 amino acids. Germline CDR1 reads KGHSH; CDR2 reads LQKENI. V dropped 3 bases and J dropped 5 bases, with 8 bases sitting between them. The CDR3 reads CASSPLGDEQYF. The CDR3 DNA sequence: TGTGCCAGCTCACCTTTGGGGGACGAGCAGTACTTC.